The sequence of this T cell receptor (beta chain) was determined in a study of identical twins. A universal primer site came from template switching; cDNA carried unique molecular identifiers. TCRdb used MiXCR to reprocess the 5' RACE reads, holding one entry per CDR3 protein. Found here are 700,000 or so distinct CDR3 sequences, around 20% of them singletons; the top ten hold about 4.5%. The CDR3 runs 13 residues. Germline CDR1 reads SGHTA; CDR2 reads FQGNSA. Trimming pared 2 bases from V and 3 bases from J, leaving 7 bases between. Points from the study as a whole: Beta out-of-frame sequences showed weaker excess sharing between twins.

As to this clonotype: What it binds is unknown.

In addition, the sample was reused for a study of T cells expressing NK-cell markers.

The chain uses TRBV7-2 and TRBJ1-1; D gene ambiguous. The source material was PBMCs. The sequence was obtained from a woman between 18 and 30 years old in good health. The CDR3 region is CASSLILDTEAFF. The CDR3 DNA reads as TGTGCCAGCAGCTTAATTTTGGACACTGAAGCTTTCTTT.